The clone carrying this T cell receptor (beta chain) was counted a few times. The antigen is undetermined. A single record per CDR3 protein comes from TCRdb applying MiXCR to the PCR reads. The data contain over 600,000 distinct CDR3 sequences, less than 20% of them singletons. The data originate from a study of molecular identifiers for immune sequencing clone quantification. Study background: Across replicate runs, RNA obtained from around 18,000 or 91,000 naive CD8 cells was divided into five, with four undergoing sequencing. General study results and limits: Beyond 20 RNA copies, clones held over 99% of effector molecules, compared with under 1% in naive cells.

Investigators produced naive CD8 libraries from about 19,000 to 1,100,000 sorted cells, drawing on 10%, 30% or 50% RNA. The CDR3 extends over 13 amino acids. Trimming removed 10 bases at V and 8 bases at J, with 15 bases between. Germline V CDR1 and CDR2: WSHSY, SAAADI. This chain uses TRBV10-2 with TRBJ1-6; the D is unclear. This sequence originates from a human donor in good health. Some libraries in this study had Jurkat cell RNA spiked in. The sample comprised naive CD8+ T cells from blood, with Jurkat cell RNA spiked in. Subset here: FACS-sorted CD8+CD4-CCR7+CD45RA+ naive T cells. In DNA form, the CDR3 reads TGCGCCATAAAAGACGGGTTCGATTCACCCCTCCACTTT. Translating gives CAIKDGFDSPLHF.